The clone carrying this TCR beta chain showed up many times. The antigen is not known. This sample stems from a study of T-cell reconstitution after alpha-beta-depleted transplantation in children. Study findings and constraints: At one year after transplant, newly produced T cells mostly accounted for T-cell counts and diversity. Day-60 TCRbeta diversity that was high in some patients was derived from surviving recipient T cells and thymic progenitors.

This sample's TCRbeta library carried unique molecular identifier barcodes. TCRdb itself ran the PCR reads through MiXCR, one entry per CDR3 protein. The sample consists of hundreds of thousands of distinct CDR3 sequences, 15% to 20% of them appearing once. The sample consisted of PBMCs, mostly from graft donor cells, taken 360 days after TCRalphabeta/CD19-depleted stem cell transplant. This receptor was taken from a boy under two years old who had a stem cell transplant for Wiskott-Aldrich syndrome, so the T cells may come from the graft donor.

This chain's CDR3 is CASSSGSETQYF. CDR3 bases: TGTGCCAGCAGTTCGGGGAGTGAGACCCAGTACTTC. This chain uses TRBV12-3 or TRBV12-4 with TRBJ2-5, with TRBD2 as a possible D gene (5 bases). V was trimmed by 4 bases and J by 5 bases, leaving 8 bases between them. The CDR3 sequence is 12 residues long.